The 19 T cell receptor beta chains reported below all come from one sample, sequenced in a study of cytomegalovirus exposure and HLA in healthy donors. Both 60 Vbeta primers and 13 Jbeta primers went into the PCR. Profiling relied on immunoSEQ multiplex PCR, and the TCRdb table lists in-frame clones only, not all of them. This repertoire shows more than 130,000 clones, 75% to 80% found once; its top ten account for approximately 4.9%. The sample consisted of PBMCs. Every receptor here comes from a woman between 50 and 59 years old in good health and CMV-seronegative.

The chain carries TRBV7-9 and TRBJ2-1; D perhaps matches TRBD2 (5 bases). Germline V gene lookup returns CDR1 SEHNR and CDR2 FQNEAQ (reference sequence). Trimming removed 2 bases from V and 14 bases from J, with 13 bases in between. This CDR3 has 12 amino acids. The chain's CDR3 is CASSLLGLYEFF. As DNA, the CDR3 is TGTGCCAGCAGCTTATTAGGACTTTATGAGTTCTTC.

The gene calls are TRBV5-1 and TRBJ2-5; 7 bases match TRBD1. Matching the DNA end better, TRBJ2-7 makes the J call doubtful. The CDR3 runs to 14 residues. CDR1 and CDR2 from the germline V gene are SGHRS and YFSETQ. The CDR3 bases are TGCGCCAGCAGCCCCGGACAGGCTACCTACGAGCAGTACTTC. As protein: CASSPGQATYEQYF.

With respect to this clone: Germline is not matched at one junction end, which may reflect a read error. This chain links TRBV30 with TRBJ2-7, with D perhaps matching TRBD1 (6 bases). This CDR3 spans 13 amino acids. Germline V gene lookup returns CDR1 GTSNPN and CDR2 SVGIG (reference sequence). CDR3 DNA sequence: TGTGCCTGGAGTGAAGGGGGATCCTACGAGCGGTACTTC. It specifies CAWSEGGSYERYF.

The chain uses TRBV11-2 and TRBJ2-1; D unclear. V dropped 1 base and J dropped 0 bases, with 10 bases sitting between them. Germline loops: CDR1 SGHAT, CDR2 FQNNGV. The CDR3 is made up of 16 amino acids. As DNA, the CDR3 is TGTGCCAGCAGCTTAGTTCATTTCAGCTCCTACAATGAGCAGTTCTTC. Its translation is CASSLVHFSSYNEQFF.

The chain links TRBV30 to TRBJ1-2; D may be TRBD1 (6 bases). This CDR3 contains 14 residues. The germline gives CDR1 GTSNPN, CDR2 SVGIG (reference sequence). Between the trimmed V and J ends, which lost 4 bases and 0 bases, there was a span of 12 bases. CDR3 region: CAWTGDRANYGYTF. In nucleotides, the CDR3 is TGTGCCTGGACAGGGGATAGAGCTAACTATGGCTACACCTTC.

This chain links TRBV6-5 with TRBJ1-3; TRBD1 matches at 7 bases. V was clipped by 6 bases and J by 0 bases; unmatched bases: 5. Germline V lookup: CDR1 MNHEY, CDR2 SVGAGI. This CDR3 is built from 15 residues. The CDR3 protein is CASSRGQHSGNTIYF. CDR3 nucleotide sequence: TGTGCCAGCAGCCGGGGACAGCACTCTGGAAACACCATATATTTT.

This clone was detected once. Here the CDR3 reads CASSGELRRYNEQFF. For the CDR3, the DNA is TGTGCCAGCAGCGGAGAGTTGAGGCGCTACAATGAGCAGTTCTTC. The chain has TRBV9 and TRBJ2-1; D uncertain. V lost 3 bases to trimming and J lost 3 bases, with 13 bases between them. This CDR3 has 15 residues. Germline V gives CDR1 SGDLS, CDR2 YYNGEE.

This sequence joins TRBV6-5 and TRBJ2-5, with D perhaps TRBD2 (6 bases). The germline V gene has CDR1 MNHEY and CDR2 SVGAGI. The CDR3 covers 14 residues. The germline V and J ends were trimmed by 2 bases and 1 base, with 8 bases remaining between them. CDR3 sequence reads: CASSYGGGQETQYF. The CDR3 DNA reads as TGTGCCAGCAGTTACGGGGGAGGCCAAGAGACCCAGTACTTC.

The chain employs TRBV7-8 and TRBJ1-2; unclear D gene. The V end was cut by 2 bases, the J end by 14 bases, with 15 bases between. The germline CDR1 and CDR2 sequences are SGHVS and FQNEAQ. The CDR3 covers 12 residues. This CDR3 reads CASSLRGLPVTF. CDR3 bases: TGTGCCAGCAGCTTACGAGGACTCCCGGTGACCTTC.

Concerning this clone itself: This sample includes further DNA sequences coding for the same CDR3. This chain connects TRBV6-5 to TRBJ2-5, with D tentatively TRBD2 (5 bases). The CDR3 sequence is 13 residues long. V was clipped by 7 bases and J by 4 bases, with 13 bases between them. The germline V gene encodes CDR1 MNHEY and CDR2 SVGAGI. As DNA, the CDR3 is TGTGCCAGCACCAACGGGGTGGGAGAGACCCAGTACTTC. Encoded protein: CASTNGVGETQYF.

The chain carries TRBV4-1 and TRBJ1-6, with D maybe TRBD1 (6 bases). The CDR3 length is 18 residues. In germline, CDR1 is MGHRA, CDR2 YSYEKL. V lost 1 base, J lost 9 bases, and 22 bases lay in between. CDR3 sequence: CASSQAPKVWGQGSPLHF. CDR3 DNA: TGCGCCAGCAGCCAAGCCCCAAAAGTATGGGGGCAAGGTTCACCCCTCCACTTT.

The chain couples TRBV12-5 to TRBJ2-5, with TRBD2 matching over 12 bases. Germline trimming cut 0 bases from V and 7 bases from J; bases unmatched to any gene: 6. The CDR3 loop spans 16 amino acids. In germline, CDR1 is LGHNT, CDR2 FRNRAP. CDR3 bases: TGTGCTAGTGGTTTGGTACTAGCGGGGGGCGGAGGGACCCAGTACTTC. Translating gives CASGLVLAGGGGTQYF.

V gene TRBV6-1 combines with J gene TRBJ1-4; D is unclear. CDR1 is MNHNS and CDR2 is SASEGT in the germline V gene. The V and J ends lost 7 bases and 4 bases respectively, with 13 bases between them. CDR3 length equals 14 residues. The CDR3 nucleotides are TGTGCCAGCACCATCTCGGTTGGTAATGAAAAACTGTTTTTT. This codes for CASTISVGNEKLFF.

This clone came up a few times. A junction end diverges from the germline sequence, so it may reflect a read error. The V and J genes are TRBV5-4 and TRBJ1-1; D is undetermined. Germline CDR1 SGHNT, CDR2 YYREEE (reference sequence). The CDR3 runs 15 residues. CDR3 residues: CASTLGRVMNTEAFF. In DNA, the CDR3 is TGTGCCAGCACCTTGGGGAGGGTCATGAACACTGAAGCTTTCTTT.

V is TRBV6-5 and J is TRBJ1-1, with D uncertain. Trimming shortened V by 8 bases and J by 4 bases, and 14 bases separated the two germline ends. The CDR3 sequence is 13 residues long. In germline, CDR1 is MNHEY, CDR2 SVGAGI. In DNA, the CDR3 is TGTGCCAGCCGTCACCAGGTACGCACTGAAGCTTTCTTT. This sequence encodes CASRHQVRTEAFF.

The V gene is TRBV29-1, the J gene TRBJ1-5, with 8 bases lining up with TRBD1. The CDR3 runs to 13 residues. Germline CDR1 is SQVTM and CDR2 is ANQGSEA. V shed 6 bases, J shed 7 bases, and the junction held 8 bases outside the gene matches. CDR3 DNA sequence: TGCAGCGTCTCGGACAGGGTAGAACAGCCCCAGCATTTT. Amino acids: CSVSDRVEQPQHF.

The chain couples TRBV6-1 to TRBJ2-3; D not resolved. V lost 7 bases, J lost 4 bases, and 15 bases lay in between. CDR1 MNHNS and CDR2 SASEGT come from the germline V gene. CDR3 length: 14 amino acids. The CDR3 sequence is CASKLYETADTQYF. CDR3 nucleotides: TGTGCCAGCAAACTCTATGAAACCGCAGATACGCAGTATTTT.

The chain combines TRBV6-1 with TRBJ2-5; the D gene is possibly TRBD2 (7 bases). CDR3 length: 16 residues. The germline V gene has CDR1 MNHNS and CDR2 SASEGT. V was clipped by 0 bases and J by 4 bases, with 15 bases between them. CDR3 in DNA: TGTGCCAGCAGTGAAGCGGGAGGGGGGACGGGAGAGACCCAGTACTTC. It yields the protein CASSEAGGGTGETQYF.

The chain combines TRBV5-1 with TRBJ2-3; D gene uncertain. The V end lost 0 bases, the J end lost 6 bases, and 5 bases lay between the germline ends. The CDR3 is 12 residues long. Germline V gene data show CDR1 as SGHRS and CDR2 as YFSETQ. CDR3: CASSLAVDTQYF. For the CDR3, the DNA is TGCGCCAGCAGCTTGGCCGTCGATACGCAGTATTTT.